The 5 T cell receptor beta chains given below trace back to one sample, sequenced in a study of neoadjuvant anti-PD-1 for oral cavity cancer. Method: immunoSEQ multiplex PCR; TCRdb's copy keeps in-frame clones and lacks some. This table holds around 81,000 clones, approximately 84% found once. The sequenced sample was PBMCs, obtained before nivolumab (anti-PD-1) treatment. The source is a person between 40 and 85 years old with oral cavity squamous cell carcinoma.

V is TRBV7-3 and J is TRBJ2-5; D is perhaps TRBD2 (7 bases). Germline V CDR1 and CDR2: SGHTA, FQGTGA. The V end was cut by 5 bases, the J end by 5 bases, with 18 bases between. This CDR3 is built from 15 residues. The CDR3 DNA reads as TGTGCCAGCAGCCCCGTAGGGGGGGGCGAGGAGACCCAGTACTTC. As protein: CASSPVGGGEETQYF. The full variable domain, its missing parts supplied by reference TRBV7-3 and TRBJ2-5, is GAGVSQTPSNKVTEKGKYVELRCDPISGHTALYWYRQSLGQGPEFLIYFQGTGAADDSGLPNDRFFAVRPEGSVSTLKIQRTERGDSAVYLCASSPVGGGEETQYFGPGTRLLVL.

V usage is TRBV28 and J usage is TRBJ1-4; D not resolved. This CDR3 is 11 amino acids long. The V gene's germline CDR1 is MDHEN and CDR2 SYDVKM. V shed 6 bases and J shed 6 bases, with 5 bases lying between them. DNA of the CDR3: TGTGCCAGCAGAGCAGATGAAAAACTGTTTTTT. Its translation is CASRADEKLFF.

This clone was seen only a few times. V and J are TRBV14 and TRBJ2-6; D is perhaps TRBD1 or TRBD2 (5 bases each). V lost 1 base, J lost 2 bases, and 6 bases lay in between. Germline V gene data show CDR1 as SGHDN and CDR2 as FVKESK. The CDR3 contains 15 residues. The CDR3 sequence is CASSQGGAGANVLTF. CDR3 coding DNA: TGTGCCAGCAGCCAAGGAGGGGCTGGGGCCAACGTCCTGACTTTC. Based on the CDR3 plus reference TRBV14 and TRBJ2-6, the full variable domain is EAGVTQFPSHSVIEKGQTVTLRCDPISGHDNLYWYRRVMGKEIKFLLHFVKESKQDESGMPNNRFLAERTGGTYSTLKVQPAELEDSGVYFCASSQGGAGANVLTFGAGSRLTVL.

This clone was observed a single time. The rearrangement joins TRBV5-1 to TRBJ2-5; D possibly corresponds to TRBD2 (7 bases). From germline, CDR1 is SGHRS and CDR2 YFSETQ. V lost 4 bases to trimming and J lost 2 bases, with 18 bases between them. CDR3 length equals 16 residues. This chain's CDR3 is CASSRGGSGVQETQYF. The DNA for the CDR3 is TGCGCCAGCAGCAGGGGGGGTAGCGGAGTTCAAGAGACCCAGTACTTC.

V is TRBV11-2 and J is TRBJ1-5; D is unclear. The CDR3 runs to 13 residues. Trimming removed 3 bases at V and 4 bases at J, with 7 bases between. Per the germline V gene, CDR1 is SGHAT and CDR2 is FQNNGV. The CDR3 here is CASSLMENQPQHF. In DNA, the CDR3 is TGTGCCAGCAGCTTGATGGAGAATCAGCCCCAGCATTTT. Complete variable domain (other parts from reference TRBV11-2 and TRBJ1-5): EAGVAQSPRYKIIEKRQSVAFWCNPISGHATLYWYQQILGQGPKLLIQFQNNGVVDDSQLPKDRFSAERLKGVDSTLKIQPAKLEDSAVYLCASSLMENQPQHFGDGTRLSIL.